This T cell receptor beta chain was profiled in a study of T cells in localized non-small cell lung cancer. Study-wide points: Detection in adjacent lung was observed for a median approximately 53 of the top 100 tumor clones. Uninvolved nearby lung showed the greatest T cell clonality, exceeding that found in tumor. Tumor samples were not multi-region, leaving intratumor heterogeneity unexcluded.

With 0 bases removed from V and 0 bases from J, the gap between germline ends came to 12 bases. The CDR3 totals 17 residues. Per germline, CDR1 MNHNS and CDR2 SASEGT. Some clones are missing from TCRdb's copy, which holds only in-frame ones; the method was immunoSEQ multiplex PCR. The sample has about 11,000 clones, around nine tenths seen once. This clone has just one count. The antigen is unknown. The source of this sequence is a male donor aged 60 or over with stage III lung adenocarcinoma. The material sequenced was peripheral blood, taken before any cancer treatment. This chain uses TRBV6-1 with TRBJ1-5; perhaps TRBD1 as D (6 bases). This CDR3 is CASSEAAGAASNQPQHF. In DNA form, the CDR3 reads TGTGCCAGCAGTGAAGCGGCAGGGGCAGCTAGCAATCAGCCCCAGCATTTT.